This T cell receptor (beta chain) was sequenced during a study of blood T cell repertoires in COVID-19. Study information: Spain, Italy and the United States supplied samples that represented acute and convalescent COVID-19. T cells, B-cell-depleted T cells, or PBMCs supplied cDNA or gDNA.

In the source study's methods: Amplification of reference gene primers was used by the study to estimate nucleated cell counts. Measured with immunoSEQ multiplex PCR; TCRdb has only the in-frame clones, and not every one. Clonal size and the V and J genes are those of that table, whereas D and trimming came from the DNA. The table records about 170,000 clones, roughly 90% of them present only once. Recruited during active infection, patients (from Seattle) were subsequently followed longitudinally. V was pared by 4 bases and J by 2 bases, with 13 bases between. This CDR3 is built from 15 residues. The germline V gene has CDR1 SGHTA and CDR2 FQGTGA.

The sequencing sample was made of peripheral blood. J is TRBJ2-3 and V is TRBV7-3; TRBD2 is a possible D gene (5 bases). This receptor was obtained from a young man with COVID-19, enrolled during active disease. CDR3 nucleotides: TGTGCCAGCAGCTCCGGAGAGGGTTCCACAGATACGCAGTATTTT. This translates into CASSSGEGSTDTQYF.